The 5 T cell receptor beta chains given below trace back to one sample, sequenced in a study of blood T cell repertoires in COVID-19. TCRdb's table, derived via immunoSEQ multiplex PCR, lists solely in-frame clones and lacks some. Among about 270,000 clones listed, approximately 91% were seen once. Sequencing was carried out using PBMCs or T cells enriched from blood (not recorded which). The receptors stem from a woman in her forties with acute COVID-19.

The CDR3, as DNA: TGTGCCACCAGTGATCCGGGACTGGGAATACATGAGCAGTTCTTC. Amino acid sequence: CATSDPGLGIHEQFF. The chain recombines TRBV24-1 with TRBJ2-1; tentative D call: TRBD2 (6 bases). The CDR3 has 15 residues. Trimming took 3 bases from V and 8 from J, leaving 16 bases between them. Germline V gene sequence: CDR1 KGHDR, CDR2 SFDVKD.

This clone was detected only once. The V call is TRBV30, the J call TRBJ2-6; 7 bases match TRBD1. This CDR3 spans 13 amino acids. J was trimmed by 5 bases and V by 8 bases; bases with no gene match: 6. Per germline, CDR1 GTSNPN and CDR2 SVGIG (reference sequence). CDR3 coding DNA: TGTGCCAGACAGGGTCTTAGGGCCAACGTCCTGACTTTC. Amino acid sequence: CARQGLRANVLTF. The full variable domain, completed using reference TRBV30 and TRBJ2-6, is SQTIHQWPATLVQPVGSPLSLECTVEGTSNPNLYWYRQAAGRGLQLLFYSVGIGQISSEVPQNLSASRPQDRQFILSSKKLLLSDSGFYLCARQGLRANVLTFGAGSRLTVL.

The V gene is TRBV5-1, the J gene TRBJ1-3; D unclear. The germline V gene encodes CDR1 SGHRS and CDR2 YFSETQ. Trimming removed 0 bases from V and 0 bases from J, with 7 bases in between. This CDR3 comprises 15 residues. The CDR3 DNA sequence: TGCGCCAGCAGCTTGGATCCAGTCTCTGGAAACACCATATATTTT. Translation: CASSLDPVSGNTIYF.

The chain recombines TRBV29-1 with TRBJ2-3, with D unresolved. The V end was cut by 5 bases, the J end by 2 bases, with 11 bases between. CDR3 size: 13 residues. The germline gives CDR1 SQVTM, CDR2 ANQGSEA. The CDR3 coding sequence is TGCAGCGTTTCCCGCGACAACACAGATACGCAGTATTTT. Its translation: CSVSRDNTDTQYF.

This chain links TRBV4-1 with TRBJ2-5; D not resolved. The CDR3 runs 14 residues. V was pared by 1 base and J by 5 bases, with 11 bases between. Germline V gene data show CDR1 as MGHRA and CDR2 as YSYEKL. The CDR3 nucleotides are TGCGCCAGCAGCCAAGTCGGTTCCTTCGAGACCCAGTACTTC. Its translation: CASSQVGSFETQYF.